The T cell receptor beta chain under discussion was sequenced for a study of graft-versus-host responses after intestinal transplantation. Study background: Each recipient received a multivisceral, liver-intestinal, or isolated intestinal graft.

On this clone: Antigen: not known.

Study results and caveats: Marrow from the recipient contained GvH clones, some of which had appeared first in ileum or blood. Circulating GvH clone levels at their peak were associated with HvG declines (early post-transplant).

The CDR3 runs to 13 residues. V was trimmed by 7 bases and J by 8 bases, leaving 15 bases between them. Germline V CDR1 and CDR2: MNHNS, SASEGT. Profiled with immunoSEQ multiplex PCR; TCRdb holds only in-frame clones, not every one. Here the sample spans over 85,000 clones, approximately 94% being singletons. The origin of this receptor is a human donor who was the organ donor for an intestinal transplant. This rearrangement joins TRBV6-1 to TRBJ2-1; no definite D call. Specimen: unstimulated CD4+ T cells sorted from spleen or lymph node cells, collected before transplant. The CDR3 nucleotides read TGTGCCAGCAAGCGCCCATCCGTCTATGAGCAGTTCTTC. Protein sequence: CASKRPSVYEQFF.